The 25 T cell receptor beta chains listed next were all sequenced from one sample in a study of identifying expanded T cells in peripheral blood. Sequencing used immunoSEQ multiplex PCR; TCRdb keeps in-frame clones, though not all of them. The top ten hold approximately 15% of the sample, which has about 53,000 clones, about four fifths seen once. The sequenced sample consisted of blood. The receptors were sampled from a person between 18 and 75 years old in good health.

CDR3 residues: CASSQVGTPMRQFF. In nucleotides, the CDR3 is TGCGCCAGCAGCCAAGTTGGGACACCCATGCGGCAGTTCTTC. The rearrangement uses TRBV4-3 and TRBJ2-1; tentative D call: TRBD1 (6 bases). The V end was cut by 1 base, the J end by 12 bases, with 16 bases between. Germline values: CDR1 LGHNA, CDR2 YSLEER. This CDR3 contains 14 residues.

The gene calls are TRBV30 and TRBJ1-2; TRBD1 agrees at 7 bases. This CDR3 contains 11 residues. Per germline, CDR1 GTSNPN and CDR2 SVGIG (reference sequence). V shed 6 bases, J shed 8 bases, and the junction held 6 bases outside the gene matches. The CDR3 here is CACRTGGGYTF. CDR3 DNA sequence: TGTGCCTGCCGGACAGGCGGGGGCTACACCTTC.

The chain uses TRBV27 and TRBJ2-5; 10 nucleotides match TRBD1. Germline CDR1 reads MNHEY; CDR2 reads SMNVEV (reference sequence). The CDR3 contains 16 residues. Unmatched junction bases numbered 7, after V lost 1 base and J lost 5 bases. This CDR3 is CASSLWSGTGAETQYF. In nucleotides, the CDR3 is TGTGCCAGCAGTTTATGGTCCGGGACAGGGGCCGAGACCCAGTACTTC.

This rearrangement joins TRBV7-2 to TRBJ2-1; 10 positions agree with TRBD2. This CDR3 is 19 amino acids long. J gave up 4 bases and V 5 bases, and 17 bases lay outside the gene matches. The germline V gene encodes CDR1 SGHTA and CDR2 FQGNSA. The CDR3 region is CASSIRASGSSVAYNEQFF. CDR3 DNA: TGTGCCAGCAGCATCCGGGCTAGCGGGAGCTCCGTGGCGTACAATGAGCAGTTCTTC. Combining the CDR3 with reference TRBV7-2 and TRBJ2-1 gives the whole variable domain GAGVSQSPSNKVTEKGKDVELRCDPISGHTALYWYRQSLGQGLEFLIYFQGNSAPDKSGLPSDRFSAERTGGSVSTLTIQRTQQEDSAVYLCASSIRASGSSVAYNEQFFGPGTRLTVL.

The CDR3: CASSETSGGYNEQFF. The CDR3 coding sequence is TGTGCCAGCAGCGAGACTAGCGGGGGTTACAATGAGCAGTTCTTC. The chain combines TRBV7-9 with TRBJ2-1, with TRBD2 matching over 12 bases. J was trimmed by 4 bases and V by 5 bases; bases with no gene match: 3. Germline V gene sequence: CDR1 SEHNR, CDR2 FQNEAQ (reference sequence). The CDR3 has 15 amino acids. Based on the CDR3 plus reference TRBV7-9 and TRBJ2-1, the full variable domain is DTGVSQNPRHKITKRGQNVTFRCDPISEHNRLYWYRQTLGQGPEFLTYFQNEAQLEKSRLLSDRFSAERPKGSFSTLEIQRTEQGDSAMYLCASSETSGGYNEQFFGPGTRLTVL.

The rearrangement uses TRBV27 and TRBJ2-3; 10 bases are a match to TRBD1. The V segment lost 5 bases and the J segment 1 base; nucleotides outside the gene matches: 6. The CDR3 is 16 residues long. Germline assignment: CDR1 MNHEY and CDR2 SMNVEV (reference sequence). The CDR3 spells CASSKGQGTRTDTQYF. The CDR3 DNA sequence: TGTGCCAGCAGTAAGGGACAGGGGACCCGCACAGATACGCAGTATTTT.

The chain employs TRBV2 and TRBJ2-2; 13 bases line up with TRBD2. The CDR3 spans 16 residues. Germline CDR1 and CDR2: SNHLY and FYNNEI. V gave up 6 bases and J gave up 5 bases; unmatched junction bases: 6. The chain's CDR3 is CASSRTSGSRTGELFF. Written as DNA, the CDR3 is TGTGCCAGCAGCAGGACTAGCGGGAGTCGAACCGGGGAGCTGTTTTTT.

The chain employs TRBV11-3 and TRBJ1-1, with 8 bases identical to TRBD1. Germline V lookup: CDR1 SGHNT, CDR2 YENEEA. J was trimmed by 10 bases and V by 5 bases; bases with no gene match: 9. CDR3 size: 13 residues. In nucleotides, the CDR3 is TGTGCCAGCAGCCGTTATGCTGACAGGGGAGCTTTCTTT. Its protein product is CASSRYADRGAFF. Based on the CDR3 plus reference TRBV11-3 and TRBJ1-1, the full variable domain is EAGVVQSPRYKIIEKKQPVAFWCNPISGHNTLYWYLQNLGQGPELLIRYENEEAVDDSQLPKDRFSAERLKGVDSTLKIQPAELGDSAVYLCASSRYADRGAFFGQGTRLTVV.

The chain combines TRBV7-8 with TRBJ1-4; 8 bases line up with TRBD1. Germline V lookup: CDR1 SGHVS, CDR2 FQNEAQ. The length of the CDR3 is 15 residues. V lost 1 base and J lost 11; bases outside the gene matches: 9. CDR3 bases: TGTGCCAGCAGCTTAGGTCGGACAGGGTCCACTAAACTGTTTTTT. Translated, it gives CASSLGRTGSTKLFF.

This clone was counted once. This CDR3 is CASSLGLQGADTEAFF. The CDR3, as DNA: TGCGCCAGCAGCTTGGGTCTACAGGGGGCGGACACTGAAGCTTTCTTT. The gene calls are TRBV5-1 and TRBJ1-1; 9 nucleotides line up with TRBD1. J was trimmed by 3 bases and V by 0 bases; bases with no gene match: 6. From germline, CDR1 is SGHRS and CDR2 YFSETQ. The CDR3 has 16 residues.

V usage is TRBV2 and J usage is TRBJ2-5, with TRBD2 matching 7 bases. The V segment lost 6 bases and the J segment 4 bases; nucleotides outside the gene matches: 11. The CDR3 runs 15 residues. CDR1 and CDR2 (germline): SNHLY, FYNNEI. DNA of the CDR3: TGTGCCAGCAGGGGAGGGTCTCCTGGGAGAGAGACCCAGTACTTC. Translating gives CASRGGSPGRETQYF.

CDR3 loop: CASRRDPDVYNEQFF. CDR3 in DNA: TGTGCCAGCAGAAGGGACCCCGACGTTTACAATGAGCAGTTCTTC. The chain couples TRBV6-4 to TRBJ2-1; D could derive from TRBD1 or TRBD2 (5 bases each). From germline, CDR1 is MRHNA and CDR2 SNTAGT. The germline V and J ends were trimmed by 6 bases and 4 bases, with 16 bases remaining between them. The CDR3 length is 15 residues.

For the CDR3, the DNA is TGTGCCAGCACCCTAGCGGGGAAACCTGAAGCTTTCTTT. The encoded protein is CASTLAGKPEAFF. The chain is built from TRBV7-2 and TRBJ1-1; D gene ambiguous. Trimming stripped 7 bases from V and 6 bases from J, with 15 bases between. This CDR3 comprises 13 residues. Germline lookup yields CDR1 SGHTA and CDR2 FQGNSA.

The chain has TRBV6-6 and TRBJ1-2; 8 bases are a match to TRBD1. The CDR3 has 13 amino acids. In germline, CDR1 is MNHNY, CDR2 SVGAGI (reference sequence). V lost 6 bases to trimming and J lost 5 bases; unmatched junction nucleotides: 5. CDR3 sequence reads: CASRTGTGYGYTF. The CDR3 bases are TGTGCCAGCAGAACCGGGACAGGTTATGGCTACACCTTC.

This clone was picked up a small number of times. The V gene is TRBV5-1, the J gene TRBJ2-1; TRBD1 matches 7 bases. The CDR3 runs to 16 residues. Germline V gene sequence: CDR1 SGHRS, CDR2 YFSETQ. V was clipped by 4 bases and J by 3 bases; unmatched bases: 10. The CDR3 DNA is TGCGCCAGCAGCCGAGAAACAGGGGCAATCTACAATGAGCAGTTCTTC. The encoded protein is CASSRETGAIYNEQFF.

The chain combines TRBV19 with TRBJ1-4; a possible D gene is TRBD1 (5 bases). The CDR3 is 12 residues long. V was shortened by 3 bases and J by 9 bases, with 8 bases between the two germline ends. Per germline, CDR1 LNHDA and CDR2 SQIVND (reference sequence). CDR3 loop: CASSIGGKKLFF. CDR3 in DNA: TGTGCCAGTAGTATCGGGGGTAAAAAACTGTTTTTT.

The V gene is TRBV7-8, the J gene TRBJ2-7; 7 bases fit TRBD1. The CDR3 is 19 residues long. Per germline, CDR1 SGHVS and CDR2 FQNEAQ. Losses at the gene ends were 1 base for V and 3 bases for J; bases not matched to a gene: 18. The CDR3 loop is CASSLDFTLAGGYSYEQYF. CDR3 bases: TGTGCCAGCAGCTTAGATTTTACATTGGCAGGGGGTTATAGCTACGAGCAGTACTTC.

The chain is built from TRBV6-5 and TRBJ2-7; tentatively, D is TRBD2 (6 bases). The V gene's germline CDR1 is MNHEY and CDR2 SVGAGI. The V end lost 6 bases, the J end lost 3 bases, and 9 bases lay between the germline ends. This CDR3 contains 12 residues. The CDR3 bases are TGTGCCAGCAGCAGCGGGCTCTACGAGCAGTACTTC. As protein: CASSSGLYEQYF.

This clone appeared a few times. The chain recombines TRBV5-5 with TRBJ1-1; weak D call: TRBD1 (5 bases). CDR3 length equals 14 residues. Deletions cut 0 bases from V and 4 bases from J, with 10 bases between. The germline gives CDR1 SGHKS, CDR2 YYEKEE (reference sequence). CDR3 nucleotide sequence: TGTGCCAGCAGCTTGGGGGCTGGGGCCACTGAAGCTTTCTTT. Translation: CASSLGAGATEAFF. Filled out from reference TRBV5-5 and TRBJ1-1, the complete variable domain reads DAGVTQSPTHLIKTRGQQVTLRCSPISGHKSVSWYQQVLGQGPQFIFQYYEKEERGRGNFPDRFSARQFPNYSSELNVNALLLGDSALYLCASSLGAGATEAFFGQGTRLTVV.

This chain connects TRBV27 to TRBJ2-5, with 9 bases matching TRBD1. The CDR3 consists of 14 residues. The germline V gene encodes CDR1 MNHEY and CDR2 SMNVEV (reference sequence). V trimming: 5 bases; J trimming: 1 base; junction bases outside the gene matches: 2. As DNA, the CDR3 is TGTGCCAGCAGTCCGACAGGGGGCCAAGAGACCCAGTACTTC. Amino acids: CASSPTGGQETQYF.

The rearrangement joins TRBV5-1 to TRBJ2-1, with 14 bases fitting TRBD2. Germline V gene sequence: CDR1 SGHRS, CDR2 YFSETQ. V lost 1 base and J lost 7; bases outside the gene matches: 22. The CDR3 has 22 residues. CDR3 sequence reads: CASSLPIESTSGRVQVTNEQFF. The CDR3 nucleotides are TGCGCCAGCAGCTTGCCGATCGAATCGACTAGCGGGAGGGTCCAGGTTACAAATGAGCAGTTCTTC.

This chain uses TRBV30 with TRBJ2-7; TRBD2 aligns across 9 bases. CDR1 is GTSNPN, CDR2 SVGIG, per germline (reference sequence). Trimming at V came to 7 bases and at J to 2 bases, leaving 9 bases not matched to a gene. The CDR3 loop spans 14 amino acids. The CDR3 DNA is TGTGCCTCCAGACTAGCGGACCTACCCTACGAGCAGTACTTC. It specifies CASRLADLPYEQYF.

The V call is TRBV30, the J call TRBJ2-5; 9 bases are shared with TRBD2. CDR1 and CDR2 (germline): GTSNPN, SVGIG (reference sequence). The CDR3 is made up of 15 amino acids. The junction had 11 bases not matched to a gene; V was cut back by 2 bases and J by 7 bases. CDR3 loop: CAWSPVAGVRVTQYF. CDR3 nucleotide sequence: TGTGCCTGGAGTCCCGTAGCGGGGGTACGGGTGACCCAGTACTTC.

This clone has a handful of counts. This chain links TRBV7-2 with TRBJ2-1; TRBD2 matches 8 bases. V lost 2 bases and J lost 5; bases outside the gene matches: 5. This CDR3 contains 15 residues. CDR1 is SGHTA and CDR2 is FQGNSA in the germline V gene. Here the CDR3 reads CASSLSSGSHNEQFF. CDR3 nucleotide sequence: TGTGCCAGCAGCTTATCGAGCGGGAGCCACAATGAGCAGTTCTTC.

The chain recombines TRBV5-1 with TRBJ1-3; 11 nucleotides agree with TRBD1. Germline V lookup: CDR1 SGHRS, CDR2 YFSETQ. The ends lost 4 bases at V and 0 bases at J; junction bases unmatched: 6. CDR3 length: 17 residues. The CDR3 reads CASSMGTGGNSGNTIYF. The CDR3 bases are TGCGCCAGCAGCATGGGGACAGGGGGAAACTCTGGAAACACCATATATTTT.